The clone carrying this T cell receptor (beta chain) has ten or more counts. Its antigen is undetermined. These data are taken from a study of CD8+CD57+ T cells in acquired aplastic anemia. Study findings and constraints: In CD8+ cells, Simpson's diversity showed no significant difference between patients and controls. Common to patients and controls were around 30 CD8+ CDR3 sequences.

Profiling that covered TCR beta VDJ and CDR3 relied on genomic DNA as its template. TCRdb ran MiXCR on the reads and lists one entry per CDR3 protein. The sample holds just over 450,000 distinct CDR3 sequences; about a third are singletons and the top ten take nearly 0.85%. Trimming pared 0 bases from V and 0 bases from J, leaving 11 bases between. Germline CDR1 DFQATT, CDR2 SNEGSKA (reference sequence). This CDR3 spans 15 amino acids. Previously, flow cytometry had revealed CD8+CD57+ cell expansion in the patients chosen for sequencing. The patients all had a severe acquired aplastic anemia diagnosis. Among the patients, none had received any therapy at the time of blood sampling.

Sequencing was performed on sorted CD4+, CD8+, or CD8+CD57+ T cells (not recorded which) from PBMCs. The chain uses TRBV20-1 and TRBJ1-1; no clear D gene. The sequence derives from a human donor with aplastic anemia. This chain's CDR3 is CSARDPQFMNTEAFF. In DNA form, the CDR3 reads TGCAGTGCTAGAGATCCGCAGTTCATGAACACTGAAGCTTTCTTT.